This T cell receptor (beta chain) appears in the sequencing data of a study of blood T cell repertoires in COVID-19. CDR1 and CDR2 (germline): SGHAT, FQNNGV. The V gene end was trimmed by 3 bases and the J gene end by 2 bases; junction bases not matched to a gene: 8. CDR3 length equals 16 residues. This clone appeared a single time. Profiling relied on immunoSEQ multiplex PCR, and the TCRdb table lists in-frame clones only, not all of them. Seen here are under 250,000 clones, more than 75% observed once, and the top ten hold approximately 6%. V is TRBV11-2 and J is TRBJ2-5; 8 nucleotides align to TRBD1. Sequencing input: peripheral blood. The receptor was derived from a woman of 80 years or more with COVID-19, enrolled during active disease. The CDR3 nucleotides are TGTGCCAGCAGCTTGCCAAGGACAGGGCGTCAAGAGACCCAGTACTTC. As protein: CASSLPRTGRQETQYF.